This T cell receptor beta chain comes out of a study of blood T cell repertoires in COVID-19. About the research overall: There were acute and convalescent COVID-19 samples, and they came from the United States, Italy and Spain. In each case, the material was cDNA or gDNA derived from T cells, B-cell-depleted T cells, or PBMCs.

Per the study methods: Reference gene primers were amplified, and this amplification served to estimate nucleated cell counts. Profiling relied on immunoSEQ multiplex PCR, and the TCRdb table lists in-frame clones only, not all of them. The DNA was the basis for D and trimming; V, J and clone size are from that table. The sample lists about 15,000 clones, around nine tenths occurring once. The sequence was collected from a woman in her 70s in a cohort sampled during active or convalescent COVID-19. Sequenced: peripheral blood.

In DNA, the CDR3 is TGTGCCAGCAGTTGGAGGGCTTCCACAGATACGCAGTATTTT. Translation gives CASSWRASTDTQYF. The chain has TRBV2 and TRBJ2-3; maybe TRBD2 (6 bases). This CDR3 has 14 amino acids. V lost 5 bases and J 2 bases, leaving 11 bases between the germline ends. Germline CDR1 is SNHLY and CDR2 is FYNNEI.